What follows are 9 T cell receptor beta chains derived from one specimen sequenced in a study of T cells expressing NK-cell markers. TCRdb derives one entry per CDR3 protein from the 5' RACE reads, leaving out DNA. Here the sample table reports 200,000 to 300,000 distinct CDR3 sequences. Material: blood T cells: a sorted CD56 or NKG2C T cell subset, CD4+ or CD8+ T cells, or bulk PBMC T cells (not recorded which). The source is a woman between 18 and 70 years old in good health.

The J gene is TRBJ2-5, the V gene TRBV12-3 or TRBV12-4. There are 14 residues in the CDR3. Here the CDR3 reads CASSFERRQETQYF.

CDR3: CASRDNLAGDSTDTQYF. The V call is TRBV11-2, the J call TRBJ2-3; TCRdb reports TRBD2, a call that lacks DNA to check it against. Germline CDR1 is SGHAT and CDR2 is FQNNGV. The CDR3 is 17 amino acids.

The chain joins TRBV11-2 to TRBJ2-1; TCRdb returns TRBD1, unconfirmable since there is no DNA. CDR1 is SGHAT and CDR2 is FQNNGV in the germline V gene. CDR3 size: 14 residues. The CDR3 spells CASSLGTVGDEQFF.

V gene TRBV20-1 combines with J gene TRBJ2-5; the D gene TCRdb calls, TRBD2, cannot be checked with no DNA. The CDR3 runs 13 residues. The germline CDR1 and CDR2 sequences are DFQATT and SNEGSKA (reference sequence). CDR3 sequence reads: CSAVAGGYQTQYF.

The chain combines TRBV12-3 or TRBV12-4 with TRBJ1-1. This CDR3 has 12 amino acids. This chain's CDR3 is CASSRLYTEAFF.

This sequence joins TRBV20-1 and TRBJ2-1. The CDR3 contains 13 residues. The germline V gene has CDR1 DFQATT and CDR2 SNEGSKA (reference sequence). CDR3: CSAESALNNEQFF.

The chain is built from TRBV27 and TRBJ2-1; TCRdb gives TRBD2 as the D gene, but with no DNA this cannot be confirmed. The CDR3 runs to 13 residues. The V gene's germline CDR1 is MNHEY and CDR2 SMNVEV (reference sequence). The CDR3 loop is CASIRTGEGEQFF.

This chain connects TRBV10-2 to TRBJ2-1; TCRdb outputs TRBD1, but without DNA this stays unchecked. Germline V lookup: CDR1 WSHSY, CDR2 SAAADI. The CDR3 spans 14 residues. CDR3 in amino acids: CASSDIQGYNEQFF.

This chain uses TRBV20-1 with TRBJ1-5. The V gene's germline CDR1 is DFQATT and CDR2 SNEGSKA (reference sequence). This CDR3 contains 13 residues. CDR3 sequence reads: CSAFGSFNQPQHF.